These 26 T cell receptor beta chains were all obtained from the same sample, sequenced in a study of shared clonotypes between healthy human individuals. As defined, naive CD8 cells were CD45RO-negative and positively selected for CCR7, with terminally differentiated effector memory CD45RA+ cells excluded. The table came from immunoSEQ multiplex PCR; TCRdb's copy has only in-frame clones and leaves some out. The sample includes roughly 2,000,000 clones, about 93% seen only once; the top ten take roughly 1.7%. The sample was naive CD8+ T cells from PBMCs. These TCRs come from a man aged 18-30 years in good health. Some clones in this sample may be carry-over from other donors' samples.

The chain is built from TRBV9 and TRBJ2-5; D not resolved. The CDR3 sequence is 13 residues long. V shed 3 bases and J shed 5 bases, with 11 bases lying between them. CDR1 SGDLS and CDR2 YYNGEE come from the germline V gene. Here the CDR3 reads CASSAPSEETQYF. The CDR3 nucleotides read TGTGCCAGCAGCGCCCCGTCGGAGGAGACCCAGTACTTC.

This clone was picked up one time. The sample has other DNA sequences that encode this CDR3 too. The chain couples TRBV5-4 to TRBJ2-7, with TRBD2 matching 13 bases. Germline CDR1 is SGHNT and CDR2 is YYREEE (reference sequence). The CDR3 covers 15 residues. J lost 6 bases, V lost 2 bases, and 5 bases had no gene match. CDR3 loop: CASSFGLAGVGEQYF. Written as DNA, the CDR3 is TGTGCCAGCAGCTTCGGACTAGCGGGAGTGGGCGAGCAGTACTTC.

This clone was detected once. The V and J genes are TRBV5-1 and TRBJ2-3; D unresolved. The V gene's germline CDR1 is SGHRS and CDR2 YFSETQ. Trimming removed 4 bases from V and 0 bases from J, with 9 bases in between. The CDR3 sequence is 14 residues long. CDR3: CASSAVSSTDTQYF. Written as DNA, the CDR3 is TGCGCCAGCAGCGCGGTATCTAGCACAGATACGCAGTATTTT.

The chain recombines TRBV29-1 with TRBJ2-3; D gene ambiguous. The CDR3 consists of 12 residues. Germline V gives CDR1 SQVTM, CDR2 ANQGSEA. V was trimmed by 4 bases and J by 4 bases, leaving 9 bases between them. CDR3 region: CSVGVGPDTQYF. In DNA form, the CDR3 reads TGCAGCGTTGGTGTTGGCCCAGATACGCAGTATTTT.

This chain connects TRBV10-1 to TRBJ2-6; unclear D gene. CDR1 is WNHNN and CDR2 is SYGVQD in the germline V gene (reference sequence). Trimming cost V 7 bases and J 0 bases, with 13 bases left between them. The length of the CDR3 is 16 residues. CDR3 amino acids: CASKSLIPSGANVLTF. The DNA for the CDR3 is TGCGCCAGCAAATCTTTAATCCCCTCTGGGGCCAACGTCCTGACTTTC.

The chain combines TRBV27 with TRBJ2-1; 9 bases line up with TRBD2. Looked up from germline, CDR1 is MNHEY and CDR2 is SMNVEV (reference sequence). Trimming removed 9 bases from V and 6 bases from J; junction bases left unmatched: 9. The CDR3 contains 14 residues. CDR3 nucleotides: TGTGCCAGTAATCGTCTAGCGGGATTCAATGAGCAGTTCTTC. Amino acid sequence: CASNRLAGFNEQFF.

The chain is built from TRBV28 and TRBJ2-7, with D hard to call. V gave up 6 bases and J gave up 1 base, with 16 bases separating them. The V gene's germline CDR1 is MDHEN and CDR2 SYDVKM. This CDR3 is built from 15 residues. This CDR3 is CASSPSWNPSYEQYF. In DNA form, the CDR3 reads TGTGCCAGCAGCCCGAGTTGGAATCCTTCCTACGAGCAGTACTTC.

DNA for the CDR3: TGCGCCAGCAGCCAAGAAGCGCCGACTAGCGGGGGATCTTTCGGTGAGCAGTTCTTC. It translates to CASSQEAPTSGGSFGEQFF. J is TRBJ2-1 and V is TRBV4-1, with 12 bases fitting TRBD2. The germline V gene encodes CDR1 MGHRA and CDR2 YSYEKL. The CDR3 covers 19 residues. J gave up 9 bases and V 0 bases, and 15 bases lay outside the gene matches.

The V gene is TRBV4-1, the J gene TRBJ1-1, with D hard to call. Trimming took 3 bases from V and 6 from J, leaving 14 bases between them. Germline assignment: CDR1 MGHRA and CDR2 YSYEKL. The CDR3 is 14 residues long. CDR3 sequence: CASSHPLGSSEAFF. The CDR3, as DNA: TGCGCCAGCAGCCATCCCCTGGGGTCTTCTGAAGCTTTCTTT.

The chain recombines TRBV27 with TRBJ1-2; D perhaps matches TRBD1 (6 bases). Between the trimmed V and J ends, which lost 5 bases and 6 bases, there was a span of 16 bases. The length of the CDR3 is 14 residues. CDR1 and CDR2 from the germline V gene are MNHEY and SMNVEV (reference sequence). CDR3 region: CASSRVGGPDGYTF. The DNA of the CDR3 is TGTGCCAGCAGTCGGGTTGGGGGGCCCGATGGCTACACCTTC.

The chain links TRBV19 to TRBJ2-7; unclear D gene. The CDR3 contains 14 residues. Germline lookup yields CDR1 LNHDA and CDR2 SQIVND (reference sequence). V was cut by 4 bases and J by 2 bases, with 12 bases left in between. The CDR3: CASSTRSNTYEQYF. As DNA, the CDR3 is TGTGCCAGTAGTACTCGGTCAAATACCTACGAGCAGTACTTC.

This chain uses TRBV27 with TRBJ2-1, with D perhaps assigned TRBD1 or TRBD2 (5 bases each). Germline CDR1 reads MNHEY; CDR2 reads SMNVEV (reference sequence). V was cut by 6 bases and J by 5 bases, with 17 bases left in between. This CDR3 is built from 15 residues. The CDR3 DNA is TGTGCCAGCAGACTGACAGTGACTACCGACAATGAGCAGTTCTTC. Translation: CASRLTVTTDNEQFF.

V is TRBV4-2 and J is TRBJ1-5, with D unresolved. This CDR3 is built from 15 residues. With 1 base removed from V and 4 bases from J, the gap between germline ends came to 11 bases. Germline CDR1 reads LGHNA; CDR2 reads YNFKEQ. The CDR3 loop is CASSQGWQPNQPQHF. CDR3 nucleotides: TGTGCCAGCAGCCAAGGGTGGCAGCCTAATCAGCCCCAGCATTTT.

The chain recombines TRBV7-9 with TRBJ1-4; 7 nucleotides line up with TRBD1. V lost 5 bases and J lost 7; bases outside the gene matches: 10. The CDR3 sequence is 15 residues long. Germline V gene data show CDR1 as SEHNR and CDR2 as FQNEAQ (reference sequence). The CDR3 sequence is CASSPRTGGVEKLFF. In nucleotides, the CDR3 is TGTGCCAGCAGCCCCCGGACAGGCGGAGTTGAAAAACTGTTTTTT.

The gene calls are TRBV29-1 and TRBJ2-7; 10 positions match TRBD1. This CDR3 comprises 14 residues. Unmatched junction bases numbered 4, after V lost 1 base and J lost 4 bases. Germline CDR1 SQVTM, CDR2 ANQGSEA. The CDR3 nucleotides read TGCAGCGTTGAAGGACAGGGGGCGGTTTACGAGCAGTACTTC. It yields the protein CSVEGQGAVYEQYF.

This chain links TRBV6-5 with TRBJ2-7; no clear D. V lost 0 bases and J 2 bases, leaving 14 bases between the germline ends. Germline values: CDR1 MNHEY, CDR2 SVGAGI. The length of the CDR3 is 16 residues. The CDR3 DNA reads TGTGCCAGCAGTTACTCGATGTATGGCGATACCTACGAGCAGTACTTC. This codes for CASSYSMYGDTYEQYF.

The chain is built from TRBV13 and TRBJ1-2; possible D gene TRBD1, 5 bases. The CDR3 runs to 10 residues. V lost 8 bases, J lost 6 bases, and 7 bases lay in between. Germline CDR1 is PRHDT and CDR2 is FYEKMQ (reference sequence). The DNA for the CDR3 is TGTGCCAGCGGGGGTGATGGCTACACCTTC. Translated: CASGGDGYTF.

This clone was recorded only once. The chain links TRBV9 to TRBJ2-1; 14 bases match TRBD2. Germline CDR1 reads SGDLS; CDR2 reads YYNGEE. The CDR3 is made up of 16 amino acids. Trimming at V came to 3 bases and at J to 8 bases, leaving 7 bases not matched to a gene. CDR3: CASSARLAGGPYEQFF. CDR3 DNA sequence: TGTGCCAGCAGCGCGAGACTAGCGGGAGGGCCCTATGAGCAGTTCTTC.

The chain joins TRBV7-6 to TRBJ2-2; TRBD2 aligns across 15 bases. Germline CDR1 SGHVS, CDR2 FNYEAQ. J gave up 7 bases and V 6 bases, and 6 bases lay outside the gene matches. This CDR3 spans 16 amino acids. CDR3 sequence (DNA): TGTGCCAGCAGAACACCGGGACTAGCGGGAGGCGGGGAGCTGTTTTTT. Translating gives CASRTPGLAGGGELFF.

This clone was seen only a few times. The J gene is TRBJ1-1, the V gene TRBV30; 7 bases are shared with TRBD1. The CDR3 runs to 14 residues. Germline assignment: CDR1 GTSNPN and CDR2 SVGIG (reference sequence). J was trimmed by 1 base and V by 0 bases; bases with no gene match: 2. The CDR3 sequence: CAWSVGTENTEAFF. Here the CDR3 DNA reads TGTGCCTGGAGTGTTGGGACAGAGAACACTGAAGCTTTCTTT.

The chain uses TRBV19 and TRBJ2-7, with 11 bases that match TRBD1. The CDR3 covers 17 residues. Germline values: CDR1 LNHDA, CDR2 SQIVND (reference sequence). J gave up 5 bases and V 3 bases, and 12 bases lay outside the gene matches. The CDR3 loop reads CASSISIYGQGANEQYF. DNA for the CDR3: TGTGCCAGTAGTATTAGTATCTACGGACAGGGGGCCAACGAGCAGTACTTC.

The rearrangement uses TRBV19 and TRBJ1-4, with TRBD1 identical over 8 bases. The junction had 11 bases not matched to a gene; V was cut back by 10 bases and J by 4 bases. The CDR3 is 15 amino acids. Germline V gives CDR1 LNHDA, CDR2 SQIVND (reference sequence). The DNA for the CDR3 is TGTGCCACCGCCGACAGGGGAAAGGGTAATGAAAAACTGTTTTTT. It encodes CATADRGKGNEKLFF.

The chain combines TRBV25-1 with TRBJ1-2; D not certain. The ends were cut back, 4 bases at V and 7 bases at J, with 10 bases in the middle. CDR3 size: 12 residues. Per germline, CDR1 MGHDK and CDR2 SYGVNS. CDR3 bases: TGTGCCAGCAGTGCATCCAGTCGTGGCTACACCTTC. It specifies CASSASSRGYTF.

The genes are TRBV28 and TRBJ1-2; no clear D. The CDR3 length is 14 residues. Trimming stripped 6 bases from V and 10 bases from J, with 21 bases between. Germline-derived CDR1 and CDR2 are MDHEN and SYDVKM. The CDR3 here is CASSSSGVGIVYTF. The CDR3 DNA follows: TGTGCCAGCAGCTCCTCGGGAGTAGGGATTGTCTACACCTTC.

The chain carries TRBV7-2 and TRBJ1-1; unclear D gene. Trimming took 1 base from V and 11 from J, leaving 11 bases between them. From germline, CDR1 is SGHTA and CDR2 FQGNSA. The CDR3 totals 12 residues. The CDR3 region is CASSLGGPGAFF. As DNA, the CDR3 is TGTGCCAGCAGCTTAGGCGGCCCCGGGGCTTTCTTT.

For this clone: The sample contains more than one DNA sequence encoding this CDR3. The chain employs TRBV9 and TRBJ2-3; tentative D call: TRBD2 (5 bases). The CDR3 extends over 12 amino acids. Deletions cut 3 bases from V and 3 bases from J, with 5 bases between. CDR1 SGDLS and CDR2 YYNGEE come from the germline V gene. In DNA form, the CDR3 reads TGTGCCAGCAGCGGCGGGACAGATACGCAGTATTTT. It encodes CASSGGTDTQYF.